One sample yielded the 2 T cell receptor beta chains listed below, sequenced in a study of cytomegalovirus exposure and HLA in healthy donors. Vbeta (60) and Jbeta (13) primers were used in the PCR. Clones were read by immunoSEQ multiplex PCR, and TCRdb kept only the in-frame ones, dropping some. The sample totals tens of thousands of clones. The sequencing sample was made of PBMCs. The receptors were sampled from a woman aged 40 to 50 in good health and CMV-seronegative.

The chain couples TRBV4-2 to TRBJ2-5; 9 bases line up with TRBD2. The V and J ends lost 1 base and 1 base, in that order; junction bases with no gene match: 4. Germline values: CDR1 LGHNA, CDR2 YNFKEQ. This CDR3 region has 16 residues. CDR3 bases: TGTGCCAGCAGCCAAGGGTTAGCGGGGGCCCAAGAGACCCAGTACTTC. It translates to CASSQGLAGAQETQYF.

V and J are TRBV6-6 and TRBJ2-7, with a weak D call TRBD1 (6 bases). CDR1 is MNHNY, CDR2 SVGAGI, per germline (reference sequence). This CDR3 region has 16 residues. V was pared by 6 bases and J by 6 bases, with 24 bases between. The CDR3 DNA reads TGTGCCAGCAGCGTACCGGCAGGGGCCCCCACGAGCGAGCAGTACTTC. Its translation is CASSVPAGAPTSEQYF.